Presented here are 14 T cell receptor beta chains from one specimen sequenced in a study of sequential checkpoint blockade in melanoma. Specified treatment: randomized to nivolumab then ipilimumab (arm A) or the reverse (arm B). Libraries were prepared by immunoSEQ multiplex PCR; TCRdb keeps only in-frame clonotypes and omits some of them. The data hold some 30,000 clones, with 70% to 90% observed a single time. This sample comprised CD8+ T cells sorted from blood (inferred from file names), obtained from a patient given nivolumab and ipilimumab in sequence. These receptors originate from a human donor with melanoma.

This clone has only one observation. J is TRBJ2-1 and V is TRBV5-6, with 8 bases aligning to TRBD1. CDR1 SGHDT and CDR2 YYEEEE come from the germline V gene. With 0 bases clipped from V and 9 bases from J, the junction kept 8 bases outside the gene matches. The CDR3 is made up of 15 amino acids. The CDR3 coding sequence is TGTGCCAGCAGCTTGGCAATCCAGGGGGCGACTGAGCAGTTCTTC. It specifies CASSLAIQGATEQFF.

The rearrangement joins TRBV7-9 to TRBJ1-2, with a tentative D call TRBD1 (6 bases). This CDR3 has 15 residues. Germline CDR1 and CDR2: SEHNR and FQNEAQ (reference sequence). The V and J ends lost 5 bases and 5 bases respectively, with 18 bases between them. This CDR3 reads CASSPETGISYGYTF. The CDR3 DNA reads TGTGCCAGCAGCCCGGAAACAGGGATTTCGTATGGCTACACCTTC.

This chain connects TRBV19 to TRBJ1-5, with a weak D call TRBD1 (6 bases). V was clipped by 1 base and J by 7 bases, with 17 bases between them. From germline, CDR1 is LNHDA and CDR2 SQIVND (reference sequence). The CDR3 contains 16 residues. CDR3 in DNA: TGTGCCAGTAGTATAGGGGGACATCCAAGACTCCAGCCCCAGCATTTT. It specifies CASSIGGHPRLQPQHF.

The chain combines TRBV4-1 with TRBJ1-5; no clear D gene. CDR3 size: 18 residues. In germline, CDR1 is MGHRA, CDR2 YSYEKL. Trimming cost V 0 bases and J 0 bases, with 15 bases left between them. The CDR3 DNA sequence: TGCGCCAGCAGCCAAGAGGTCGAGAACCAATATAGCAATCAGCCCCAGCATTTT. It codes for CASSQEVENQYSNQPQHF.

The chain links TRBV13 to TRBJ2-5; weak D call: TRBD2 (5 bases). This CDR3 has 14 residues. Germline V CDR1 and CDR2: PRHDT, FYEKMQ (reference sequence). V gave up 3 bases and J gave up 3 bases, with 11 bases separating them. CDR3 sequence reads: CASSFQTEEETQYF. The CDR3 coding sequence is TGTGCCAGCAGCTTTCAGACGGAGGAAGAGACCCAGTACTTC.

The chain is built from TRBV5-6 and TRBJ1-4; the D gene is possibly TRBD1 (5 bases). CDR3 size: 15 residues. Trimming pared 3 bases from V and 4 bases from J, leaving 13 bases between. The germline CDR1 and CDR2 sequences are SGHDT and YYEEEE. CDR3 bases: TGTGCCAGCAGCTACCCCCAGGGCCTTAATGAAAAACTGTTTTTT. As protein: CASSYPQGLNEKLFF.

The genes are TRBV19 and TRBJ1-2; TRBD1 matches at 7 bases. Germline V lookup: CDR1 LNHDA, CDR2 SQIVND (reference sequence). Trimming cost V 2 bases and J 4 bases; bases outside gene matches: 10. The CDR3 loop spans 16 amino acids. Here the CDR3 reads CASSILGGADSYGYTF. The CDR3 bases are TGTGCCAGTAGTATACTAGGGGGCGCGGATTCCTATGGCTACACCTTC.

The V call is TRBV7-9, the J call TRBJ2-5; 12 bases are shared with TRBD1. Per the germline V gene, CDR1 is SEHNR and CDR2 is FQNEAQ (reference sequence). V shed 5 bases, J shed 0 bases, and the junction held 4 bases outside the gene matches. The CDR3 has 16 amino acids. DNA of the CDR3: TGTGCCAGCAGCGGGGGGACAGGGGGCTACCAAGAGACCCAGTACTTC. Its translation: CASSGGTGGYQETQYF.

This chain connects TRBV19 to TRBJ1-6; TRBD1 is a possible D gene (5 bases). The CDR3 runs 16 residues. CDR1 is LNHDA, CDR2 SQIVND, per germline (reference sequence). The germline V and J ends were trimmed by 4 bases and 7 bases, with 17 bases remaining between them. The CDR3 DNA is TGTGCCAGTAGTACCCCCGGTCCAGGACAAAATTCACCCCTCCACTTT. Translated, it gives CASSTPGPGQNSPLHF.

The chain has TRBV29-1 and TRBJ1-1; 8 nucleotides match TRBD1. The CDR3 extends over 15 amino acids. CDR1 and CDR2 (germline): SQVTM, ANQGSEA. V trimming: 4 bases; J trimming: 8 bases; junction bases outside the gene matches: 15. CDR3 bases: TGCAGCGTTGTAGGCCAGGGGGCGCTGGAGTGGGAAGCTTTCTTT. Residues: CSVVGQGALEWEAFF.

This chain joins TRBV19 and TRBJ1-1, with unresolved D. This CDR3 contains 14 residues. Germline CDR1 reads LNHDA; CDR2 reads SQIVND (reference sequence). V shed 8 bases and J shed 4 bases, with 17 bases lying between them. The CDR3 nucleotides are TGTGCCAGTGAGCCCGGGTCTCAAAGCACTGAAGCTTTCTTT. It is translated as CASEPGSQSTEAFF.

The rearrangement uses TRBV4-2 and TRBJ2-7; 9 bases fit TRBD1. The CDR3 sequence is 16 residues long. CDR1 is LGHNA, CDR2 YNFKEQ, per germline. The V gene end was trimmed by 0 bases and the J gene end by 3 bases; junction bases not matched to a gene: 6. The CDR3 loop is CASSQDLSTGGYEQYF. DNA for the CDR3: TGTGCCAGCAGCCAAGACCTCTCGACAGGGGGCTACGAGCAGTACTTC.

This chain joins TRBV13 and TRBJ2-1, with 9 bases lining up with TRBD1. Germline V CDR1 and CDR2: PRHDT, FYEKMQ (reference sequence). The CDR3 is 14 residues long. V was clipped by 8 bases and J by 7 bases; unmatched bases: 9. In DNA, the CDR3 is TGTGCCAGCGGCGGTAGACAGGGGGGGAATGAGCAGTTCTTC. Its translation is CASGGRQGGNEQFF.

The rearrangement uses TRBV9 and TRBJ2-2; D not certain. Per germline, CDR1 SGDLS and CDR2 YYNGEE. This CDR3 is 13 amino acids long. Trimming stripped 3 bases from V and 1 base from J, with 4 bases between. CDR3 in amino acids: CASSAQNTGELFF. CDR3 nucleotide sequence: TGTGCCAGCAGCGCCCAGAACACCGGGGAGCTGTTTTTT.